The rows below give T cell receptor beta chains drawn from one sample of a study of cytomegalovirus exposure and HLA in healthy donors. The protocol was immunoSEQ multiplex PCR, while the TCRdb copy is restricted to in-frame clones and leaves out a portion. Here the sample spans some 190,000 clones, over 80% being singletons. Sequencing was carried out using PBMCs. The receptors here all came from a girl aged 5 to 17 in good health and CMV-seropositive. Both conserved end residues are part of each CDR3. A D gene is named only where the DNA matches it firmly. Size values are once, few and many counts, or a class for expanded clones, and some rows have none.

d_gene	v_gene	j_gene	abundance	CDR3aa	CDR3nt
TRBD1	TRBV9	TRBJ1-5	NA	CASSYPGQGNYYSNQPQHF	TGTGCCAGCAGCTACCCGGGACAGGGAAATTATTATAGCAATCAGCCCCAGCATTTT
TRBD1	TRBV19	TRBJ1-1	NA	CASSIDRGLTEAFF	TGTGCCAGTAGTATTGACAGGGGGCTCACTGAAGCTTTCTTT
TRBD1	TRBV5-1	TRBJ2-7	few	CASSFGTGGYEQYF	TGCGCCAGCAGCTTCGGGACAGGGGGCTACGAGCAGTACTTC
TRBD2	TRBV30	TRBJ2-3	NA	CAWSLAGGELDTQYF	TGTGCCTGGAGTTTAGCGGGAGGAGAATTAGATACGCAGTATTTT
TRBD1	TRBV6-1	TRBJ2-7	few	CASSEADRTGVTYEQYF	TGTGCCAGCAGTGAAGCTGATAGGACAGGGGTGACCTACGAGCAGTACTTC
TRBD1	TRBV19	TRBJ2-7	NA	CASSNLGQGSYEQYF	TGTGCCAGTAGTAACCTTGGACAGGGATCCTACGAGCAGTACTTC
NA	TRBV4-1	TRBJ2-7	few	CASSQERDTTQYF	TGCGCCAGCAGCCAAGAACGGGATACGACGCAGTACTTC
NA	TRBV27	TRBJ1-1	NA	CASSGGGLYEAFF	TGTGCCAGCAGTGGGGGGGGACTCTACGAAGCTTTCTTT
TRBD1	TRBV7-2	TRBJ2-7	NA	CASSLRGRRSYEQYF	TGTGCCAGCAGCTTAAGGGGGCGACGTTCCTACGAGCAGTACTTC
TRBD1	TRBV12-5	TRBJ1-1	NA	CASGLVLGQGATEAFF	TGTGCTAGTGGTTTGGTACTGGGACAGGGGGCGACTGAAGCTTTCTTT
NA	TRBV18	TRBJ1-2	few	CASSPEQNYGYTF	TGTGCCAGCTCACCGGAACAGAACTATGGCTACACCTTC
NA	TRBV29-1	TRBJ1-1	NA	CSVESLTEAFF	TGCAGCGTTGAATCCCTAACTGAAGCTTTCTTT
TRBD2	TRBV9	TRBJ2-3	NA	CASSVSLAGDTDTQYF	TGTGCCAGCAGCGTAAGTCTAGCGGGAGACACAGATACGCAGTATTTT
NA	TRBV13	TRBJ1-3	NA	CASSLEDIENTIYF	TGTGCCAGCAGCTTAGAAGACATAGAAAACACCATATATTTT
TRBD1	TRBV27	TRBJ1-5	NA	CASRPARTGYFQPQHF	TGTGCCAGCAGGCCCGCCAGGACAGGTTATTTCCAGCCCCAGCATTTT
NA	TRBV7-9	TRBJ2-7	NA	CASSGQGIGEQYF	TGTGCCAGTAGCGGGCAGGGGATCGGCGAGCAGTACTTC
NA	TRBV6-1	TRBJ2-7	few	CASSEWRRSYEQYF	TGTGCCAGCAGTGAATGGCGTCGGAGCTACGAGCAGTACTTC
NA	TRBV6-5	TRBJ1-5	NA	CASSYSIGVQPQHF	TGTGCCAGCAGTTACTCGATCGGGGTGCAGCCCCAGCATTTT
NA	TRBV28	TRBJ1-4	NA	CASSPELWGEAEKLFF	TGTGCCAGCAGCCCCGAATTATGGGGGGAAGCTGAAAAACTGTTTTTT
TRBD1	TRBV29-1	TRBJ1-1	NA	CSVAGTGESEAFF	TGCAGCGTCGCTGGGACAGGGGAATCTGAAGCTTTCTTT
TRBD2	TRBV30	TRBJ2-1	NA	CVWSVRLAGGTEQFF	TGTGTCTGGAGTGTACGTCTAGCGGGAGGCACTGAGCAGTTCTTC
NA	TRBV29-1	TRBJ1-2	NA	CSVGVAGVGYTF	TGCAGCGTTGGCGTGGCCGGGGTTGGCTACACCTTC
NA	TRBV5-1	TRBJ1-4	NA	CASSRTATNEKLFF	TGCGCCAGCAGCCGGACAGCAACTAATGAAAAACTGTTTTTT
NA	TRBV7-8	TRBJ2-6	NA	CASMTVSSGANVLTF	TGTGCCAGTATGACAGTTTCCTCTGGGGCCAACGTCCTGACTTTC
NA	TRBV20-1	TRBJ1-1	NA	CSASGQGAAFF	TGCAGTGCCAGCGGGCAGGGTGCAGCTTTCTTT
TRBD1	TRBV27	TRBJ1-2	NA	CASSQNTGTGTGNYGYTF	TGTGCCAGCTCGCAGAACACCGGGACAGGGACTGGGAACTATGGCTACACCTTC
TRBD2	TRBV13	TRBJ2-7	NA	CASSLYGGLASSYEQYF	TGTGCCAGCAGTTTATATGGGGGACTAGCGAGTTCCTACGAGCAGTACTTC
NA	TRBV6-5	TRBJ2-7	once	CASSYSGTFYEQYF	TGTGCCAGCAGTTATTCTGGGACATTCTACGAGCAGTACTTC
TRBD1	TRBV2	TRBJ2-5	once	CASSKMTGEETQYF	TGTGCCAGCAGTAAAATGACAGGGGAAGAGACCCAGTACTTC
TRBD1	TRBV4-2	TRBJ2-5	NA	CASSLTGGQGQETQYF	TGTGCCAGCAGCCTGACAGGGGGCCAGGGTCAAGAGACCCAGTACTTC
NA	TRBV7-9	TRBJ1-5	few	CASSRGAGNQPQHF	TGTGCCAGCAGCCGCGGAGCCGGCAATCAGCCCCAGCATTTT
TRBD2	TRBV6-5	TRBJ2-7	once	CASRGRGGSYEQYF	TGTGCCAGCAGAGGGAGGGGAGGGTCCTACGAGCAGTACTTC
TRBD2	TRBV5-4	TRBJ2-3	few	CASSAFTGTSGRWADTQYF	TGTGCCAGCAGCGCCTTCACAGGGACTAGCGGGAGGTGGGCAGATACGCAGTATTTT
NA	TRBV5-1	TRBJ2-1	NA	CASSLEIGPGAYNEQFF	TGCGCCAGCAGCTTGGAGATTGGCCCGGGAGCCTACAATGAGCAGTTCTTC
NA	TRBV7-9	TRBJ2-5	few	CASSPPWSGETQYF	TGTGCCAGCAGCCCGCCCTGGTCAGGGGAGACCCAGTACTTC
TRBD2	TRBV7-2	TRBJ2-1	NA	CASSLDPVWASGRADEQFF	TGTGCCAGCAGCTTAGATCCTGTTTGGGCTAGCGGGAGGGCCGATGAGCAGTTCTTC
NA	TRBV27	TRBJ2-2	NA	CASGPGGTTGELFF	TGTGCCAGCGGTCCCGGCGGAACCACCGGGGAGCTGTTTTTT
TRBD1	TRBV7-8	TRBJ1-2	NA	CASSRDRPYGYTF	TGTGCCAGCAGTCGGGACAGGCCTTATGGCTACACCTTC
TRBD1	TRBV6-6	TRBJ2-7	NA	CASSDSGQGGHEQYF	TGTGCCAGCAGTGACTCGGGACAGGGTGGCCACGAGCAGTACTTC
TRBD1	TRBV5-1	TRBJ1-1	NA	CASSLYVGQALNTEAFF	TGCGCCAGCAGCTTGTACGTGGGACAGGCACTGAACACTGAAGCTTTCTTT
NA	TRBV7-3	TRBJ2-3	NA	CASSRGQTADTQYF	TGTGCCAGCAGCCGAGGACAAACGGCAGATACGCAGTATTTT
NA	TRBV6-5	TRBJ1-2	NA	CASSYSGGPYGYTF	TGTGCCAGCAGTTACTCGGGGGGGCCCTATGGCTACACCTTC
NA	TRBV25-1	TRBJ2-7	few	CASSDEHKEGYEQYF	TGTGCCAGCAGTGATGAGCATAAAGAGGGCTACGAGCAGTACTTC
NA	TRBV7-6	TRBJ2-3	NA	CASSLVDLARTRDTQYF	TGTGCCAGCAGCTTAGTAGATCTAGCGCGAACGAGAGATACGCAGTATTTT
NA	TRBV4-3	TRBJ2-5	NA	CASSQEAIGGETQYF	TGCGCCAGCAGCCAAGAAGCGATCGGAGGGGAGACCCAGTACTTC
NA	TRBV21-1	TRBJ2-7	NA	CASSEPTGLYEQYF	TGTGCCAGCAGCGAACCGACAGGCTTGTACGAGCAGTACTTC
TRBD1	TRBV6-4	TRBJ2-1	NA	CASSLGQGFNEQFF	TGTGCCAGCAGTTTGGGACAGGGGTTCAATGAGCAGTTCTTC
NA	TRBV7-9	TRBJ2-3	once	CASSSGGFSSTDTQYF	TGTGCCAGCAGCTCGGGTGGGTTTTCTAGCACAGATACGCAGTATTTT
NA	TRBV15	TRBJ2-1	NA	CATSRGGTGSYNEQFF	TGTGCCACCAGCAGAGGCGGAACGGGGTCCTACAATGAGCAGTTCTTC
TRBD1	TRBV9	TRBJ2-7	NA	CASSGGWDSSYEQYF	TGTGCCAGCAGCGGGGGTTGGGACAGCTCCTACGAGCAGTACTTC
TRBD2	TRBV11-2	TRBJ2-2	NA	CASSPRGLAGGELFF	TGTGCCAGCAGCCCGCGAGGACTAGCGGGCGGGGAGCTGTTTTTT
NA	TRBV7-2	TRBJ2-7	NA	CASSFRGGADEQYF	TGTGCCAGCAGCTTCCGAGGAGGGGCGGACGAGCAGTACTTC
TRBD1	TRBV15	TRBJ1-2	NA	CATSAEGAGRLGYTF	TGTGCCACCAGCGCGGAGGGGGCAGGGAGACTAGGCTACACCTTC
NA	TRBV6-5	TRBJ2-2	NA	CASSYYRGTGELFF	TGTGCCAGCAGTTACTATAGGGGCACCGGGGAGCTGTTTTTT
NA	TRBV9	TRBJ2-2	NA	CASSAPYGELFF	TGTGCCAGCAGCGCCCCTTACGGGGAGCTGTTTTTT
TRBD1	TRBV5-1	TRBJ2-5	NA	CASALDRALETQYF	TGCGCCAGCGCATTGGACAGGGCTTTGGAGACCCAGTACTTC
TRBD1	TRBV4-1	TRBJ1-4	few	CASSQDPMGQLNEKLFF	TGCGCCAGCAGCCAAGACCCTATGGGACAGTTGAATGAAAAACTGTTTTTT
TRBD1	TRBV6-5	TRBJ1-2	NA	CASSYLGQGGYTF	TGTGCCAGCAGTTACCTAGGACAGGGTGGCTACACCTTC
NA	TRBV10-3	TRBJ1-5	NA	CAIRAGIDQPQHF	TGTGCCATCAGGGCAGGGATCGATCAGCCCCAGCATTTT